Each of the 29 T cell receptor beta chains below was sequenced from the same sample in a study of cytomegalovirus exposure and HLA in healthy donors. The assay was immunoSEQ multiplex PCR, and TCRdb's table has in-frame clones only and misses some. The data contain 150,000 to 200,000 clones, 91% of them singletons. The sample taken for sequencing was PBMCs. These receptors were collected from a woman aged 18-29 years in good health and CMV-seropositive.

The CDR3 protein is CSVERVAGEQYF. The CDR3 DNA is TGCAGCGTTGAACGGGTTGCGGGCGAGCAGTACTTC. The chain couples TRBV29-1 to TRBJ2-7; TRBD2 is a possible D gene (5 bases). Between the trimmed V and J ends, which lost 2 bases and 6 bases, there was a span of 11 bases. CDR3 size: 12 residues. In germline, CDR1 is SQVTM, CDR2 ANQGSEA.

V gene TRBV28 combines with J gene TRBJ2-7; D is possibly TRBD1 (5 bases). Germline CDR1 reads MDHEN; CDR2 reads SYDVKM. V was shortened by 4 bases and J by 3 bases, with 10 bases between the two germline ends. CDR3 length: 13 residues. The CDR3 DNA is TGTGCCAGCAGTTGGGGCGGCCACTACGAGCAGTACTTC. Protein: CASSWGGHYEQYF.

The chain has TRBV7-9 and TRBJ1-1; D gene ambiguous. The CDR3 spans 15 residues. Germline values: CDR1 SEHNR, CDR2 FQNEAQ (reference sequence). Trimming left V 5 bases short and J 6 bases short, with 19 bases between. In DNA, the CDR3 is TGTGCCAGCAGCCCCGATGGGGTGAGGGTGGCTGAAGCTTTCTTT. It codes for CASSPDGVRVAEAFF.

This chain links TRBV11-2 with TRBJ2-1; unclear D gene. The CDR3 totals 15 residues. Germline V gives CDR1 SGHAT, CDR2 FQNNGV. Trimming took 7 bases from V and 3 from J, leaving 16 bases between them. CDR3 nucleotides: TGTGCCAGCACCTTCTTGATGGGCTACTACAATGAGCAGTTCTTC. As protein: CASTFLMGYYNEQFF.

The CDR3 coding sequence is TGTGCCAGCAGCCAAGGGGCTAGCGAATCCTACGAGCAGTACTTC. Amino acid sequence: CASSQGASESYEQYF. The rearrangement joins TRBV4-2 to TRBJ2-7; D might be TRBD2 (6 bases). This CDR3 is built from 15 residues. V dropped 1 base and J dropped 1 base, with 11 bases sitting between them. Germline CDR1 LGHNA, CDR2 YNFKEQ.

The rearrangement links TRBV28 to TRBJ2-7; the match to TRBD1 covers 8 bases. The CDR3 sequence is 15 residues long. With 7 bases clipped from V and 1 base from J, the junction kept 9 bases outside the gene matches. Germline CDR1 is MDHEN and CDR2 is SYDVKM. Written as DNA, the CDR3 is TGTGCCAGCACCCAGTGGGGGACAGGTTCCTACGAGCAGTACTTC. Its protein product is CASTQWGTGSYEQYF.

This chain joins TRBV30 and TRBJ1-5; TRBD1 might be the D (5 bases). The germline V gene encodes CDR1 GTSNPN and CDR2 SVGIG (reference sequence). The V gene lost 0 bases and the J gene lost 6 bases, with 9 bases spanning the gap. The CDR3 totals 13 residues. The CDR3 coding sequence is TGTGCCTGGAGTGTTTCGGGGGTTCAGCCCCAGCATTTT. Its translation: CAWSVSGVQPQHF.

This chain joins TRBV27 and TRBJ2-3; 9 positions match TRBD1. Germline CDR1 is MNHEY and CDR2 is SMNVEV (reference sequence). The CDR3 spans 17 residues. V gave up 5 bases and J gave up 3 bases; unmatched junction bases: 12. CDR3 nucleotide sequence: TGTGCCAGCAGTATCACCCCGGGACAGGGCAAGACAGATACGCAGTATTTT. It yields the protein CASSITPGQGKTDTQYF.

The V call is TRBV6-4, the J call TRBJ2-1; TRBD2 matches 11 bases. Trimming at V came to 4 bases and at J to 6 bases, leaving 8 bases not matched to a gene. This CDR3 region has 16 residues. CDR1 MRHNA and CDR2 SNTAGT come from the germline V gene. CDR3 region: CASSVAGGPLSNEQFF. The CDR3, as DNA: TGTGCCAGCAGTGTAGCGGGAGGGCCATTAAGCAATGAGCAGTTCTTC.

The rearrangement joins TRBV6-1 to TRBJ2-7; D call uncertain. The CDR3 totals 15 residues. Trimming removed 2 bases from V and 3 bases from J, with 14 bases in between. Germline V gene data show CDR1 as MNHNS and CDR2 as SASEGT. CDR3 sequence reads: CASSESWQRLYEQYF. CDR3 DNA: TGTGCCAGCAGTGAAAGTTGGCAGAGGCTCTACGAGCAGTACTTC.

This chain links TRBV5-1 with TRBJ2-3; TRBD2 agrees at 7 bases. This CDR3 has 13 amino acids. Trimming removed 0 bases from V and 5 bases from J; junction bases left unmatched: 0. Per the germline V gene, CDR1 is SGHRS and CDR2 is YFSETQ. The CDR3 here is CASSLVAGDTQYF. CDR3 sequence (DNA): TGCGCCAGCAGCTTGGTAGCGGGAGATACGCAGTATTTT.

This rearrangement joins TRBV2 to TRBJ1-1; D ambiguous. Trimming stripped 10 bases from V and 1 base from J, with 16 bases between. This CDR3 comprises 14 residues. Germline CDR1 SNHLY, CDR2 FYNNEI. The CDR3 sequence: CATSLSTGNTEAFF. CDR3 nucleotide sequence: TGTGCCACCTCCCTCTCAACGGGGAACACTGAAGCTTTCTTT.

The CDR3 nucleotides are TGTGCCAGCAGCTCCGGGAGCGGGGGGGATTCCAATGAGCAGTTCTTC. Amino acids: CASSSGSGGDSNEQFF. The chain employs TRBV7-9 and TRBJ2-1; TRBD2 aligns across 10 bases. The CDR3 length is 16 residues. The V gene end was trimmed by 4 bases and the J gene end by 6 bases; junction bases not matched to a gene: 9. Germline CDR1 is SEHNR and CDR2 is FQNEAQ (reference sequence). Looking up the rest from reference TRBV7-9 and TRBJ2-1 gives the full variable domain: DTGVSQNPRHKITKRGQNVTFRCDPISEHNRLYWYRQTLGQGPEFLTYFQNEAQLEKSRLLSDRFSAERPKGSFSTLEIQRTEQGDSAMYLCASSSGSGGDSNEQFFGPGTRLTVL.

The chain uses TRBV4-2 and TRBJ2-1, with TRBD2 identical over 7 bases. The CDR3 is 15 residues long. In germline, CDR1 is LGHNA, CDR2 YNFKEQ. Trimming at V came to 1 base and at J to 2 bases, leaving 2 bases not matched to a gene. The chain's CDR3 is CASSQALAAYNEQFF. DNA for the CDR3: TGTGCCAGCAGCCAAGCGCTAGCGGCCTACAATGAGCAGTTCTTC.

The chain joins TRBV7-9 to TRBJ2-7, with TRBD1 identical over 8 bases. V gave up 8 bases and J gave up 3 bases; unmatched junction bases: 12. The CDR3 has 15 amino acids. In germline, CDR1 is SEHNR, CDR2 FQNEAQ (reference sequence). CDR3 coding DNA: TGTGCCAGCCGAGCAGGGGGCTCAGAGAACTACGAGCAGTACTTC. It specifies CASRAGGSENYEQYF.

The chain carries TRBV29-1 and TRBJ1-1, with 8 positions matching TRBD1. Unmatched junction bases numbered 1, after V lost 0 bases and J lost 1 base. The CDR3 is made up of 14 amino acids. The germline gives CDR1 SQVTM, CDR2 ANQGSEA. The CDR3 region is CSVEDGTGNTEAFF. As DNA, the CDR3 is TGCAGCGTTGAAGACGGGACAGGGAACACTGAAGCTTTCTTT.

The chain combines TRBV4-1 with TRBJ2-1, with 7 positions matching TRBD2. The CDR3 length is 14 residues. Germline lookup yields CDR1 MGHRA and CDR2 YSYEKL. V dropped 3 bases and J dropped 9; count of bases not matched to a gene: 8. The CDR3 DNA sequence: TGCGCCAGCAGCCAGGGAGGGCCGCAGCTTGAGCAGTTCTTC. Its translation is CASSQGGPQLEQFF.

The V and J genes are TRBV10-2 and TRBJ1-6; D call uncertain. CDR3 size: 18 residues. The V gene lost 2 bases and the J gene lost 8 bases, with 22 bases spanning the gap. CDR1 and CDR2 (germline): WSHSY, SAAADI. The CDR3 nucleotides are TGCGCCAGCAGTGAGGCCTTATTGGATGGCGGGGATGATTCACCCCTCCACTTT. Translation: CASSEALLDGGDDSPLHF.

The gene calls are TRBV28 and TRBJ1-5, with a weak D call TRBD1 (5 bases). The CDR3 loop spans 15 amino acids. The V and J ends lost 5 bases and 4 bases respectively, with 15 bases between them. The germline CDR1 and CDR2 sequences are MDHEN and SYDVKM. The CDR3 nucleotides read TGTGCCAGCAGTCTCGACAGACTTAAGAATCAGCCCCAGCATTTT. It codes for CASSLDRLKNQPQHF.

The chain is built from TRBV2 and TRBJ1-1; D is perhaps TRBD1 (6 bases). The ends were cut back, 6 bases at V and 5 bases at J, with 7 bases in the middle. This CDR3 is built from 11 residues. Germline CDR1 and CDR2: SNHLY and FYNNEI. DNA of the CDR3: TGTGCCAGCAGCCAGGGGACTGAAGCTTTCTTT. Translation gives CASSQGTEAFF.

This chain uses TRBV6-5 with TRBJ2-7; weak D call: TRBD2 (5 bases). Germline V gene sequence: CDR1 MNHEY, CDR2 SVGAGI. Trimming pared 6 bases from V and 2 bases from J, leaving 11 bases between. CDR3 size: 13 residues. DNA for the CDR3: TGTGCCAGCAGCCGCGGGCAGGCCTACGAGCAGTACTTC. Amino acids: CASSRGQAYEQYF.

The chain carries TRBV28 and TRBJ2-6; D remains unclear. This CDR3 is 15 amino acids long. V lost 2 bases, J lost 2 bases, and 7 bases lay in between. Germline assignment: CDR1 MDHEN and CDR2 SYDVKM. CDR3 in DNA: TGTGCCAGCAGTTTACCACGGGCTGGGGCCAACGTCCTGACTTTC. It codes for CASSLPRAGANVLTF.

The J gene is TRBJ2-7, the V gene TRBV7-9, with TRBD1 matching over 7 bases. The CDR3 contains 15 residues. The ends lost 3 bases at V and 6 bases at J; junction bases unmatched: 11. CDR1 is SEHNR, CDR2 FQNEAQ, per germline (reference sequence). Here the CDR3 reads CASSLPSTGPAEQYF. CDR3 nucleotides: TGTGCCAGCAGCTTGCCCTCGACAGGGCCCGCCGAGCAGTACTTC. Filled out from reference TRBV7-9 and TRBJ2-7, the complete variable domain reads DTGVSQNPRHKITKRGQNVTFRCDPISEHNRLYWYRQTLGQGPEFLTYFQNEAQLEKSRLLSDRFSAERPKGSFSTLEIQRTEQGDSAMYLCASSLPSTGPAEQYFGPGTRLTVT.

V is TRBV5-1 and J is TRBJ2-3; D remains unclear. Germline V CDR1 and CDR2: SGHRS, YFSETQ. This CDR3 is 15 amino acids long. Trimming took off 7 bases at V and 6 bases at J, with 21 bases between the two ends. CDR3 DNA sequence: TGCGCCAGCCGCCTATGGAAGGAAGCCAGGGATACGCAGTATTTT. This translates into CASRLWKEARDTQYF.

The V and J genes are TRBV18 and TRBJ1-3; a weak D match, TRBD1 (5 bases). Trimming took off 5 bases at V and 0 bases at J, with 8 bases between the two ends. This CDR3 contains 14 residues. Germline-derived CDR1 and CDR2 are KGHSH and LQKENI. The CDR3 spells CASSSGSSGNTIYF. CDR3 DNA sequence: TGTGCCAGCTCATCAGGGTCCTCTGGAAACACCATATATTTT.

CDR3 loop: CASSLTQGNGYTF. The CDR3, as DNA: TGTGCCAGCAGTTTAACTCAGGGTAATGGCTACACCTTC. The gene calls are TRBV27 and TRBJ1-2; D is perhaps TRBD1 (5 bases). Germline CDR1 and CDR2: MNHEY and SMNVEV (reference sequence). The length of the CDR3 is 13 residues. V dropped 2 bases and J dropped 6 bases, with 10 bases sitting between them.

The J gene is TRBJ2-3, the V gene TRBV6-5, with 13 bases fitting TRBD2. From germline, CDR1 is MNHEY and CDR2 SVGAGI. The trim removed 4 bases at V and 7 bases at J, leaving 5 bases unmatched. The CDR3 has 15 residues. CDR3 protein: CASSSLAGGPHTQYF. In nucleotides, the CDR3 is TGTGCCAGCAGTTCACTAGCGGGGGGGCCCCATACGCAGTATTTT.

This chain joins TRBV5-1 and TRBJ2-7, with D possibly being TRBD1 (6 bases). Germline CDR1 is SGHRS and CDR2 is YFSETQ. Trimming shortened V by 0 bases and J by 3 bases, and 13 bases separated the two germline ends. The CDR3 has 15 residues. CDR3 nucleotide sequence: TGCGCCAGCAGCTTGGTTTCGGCAGGGGACTACGAGCAGTACTTC. Translating gives CASSLVSAGDYEQYF.

The rearrangement uses TRBV5-4 and TRBJ2-3; 9 bases are shared with TRBD2. The CDR3 spans 16 residues. The J segment lost 3 bases and the V segment lost 0 bases, leaving 5 bases of the junction unmatched. From germline, CDR1 is SGHNT and CDR2 YYREEE (reference sequence). The CDR3 nucleotides read TGTGCCAGCAGCTTGGCCCCCAGCGGGGGGACAGATACGCAGTATTTT. As protein: CASSLAPSGGTDTQYF.